This TCR beta chain is drawn from a study of blood T cell repertoires in COVID-19. Study summary: The study drew acute and convalescent COVID-19 samples from the United States, Italy and Spain.

The V end was cut by 1 base, the J end by 5 bases, with 12 bases between. Per the germline V gene, CDR1 is LGHDT and CDR2 is YNNKEL (reference sequence). This CDR3 has 15 residues. In the authors' methods: Reference gene primer amplification in the assay estimated nucleated cell counts. Repertoires were generated with immunoSEQ multiplex PCR, while TCRdb's copy carries only in-frame clones and drops some. Clone size and V and J calls were adopted from that table, with D and trimming inferred from the DNA. This table holds roughly 150,000 clones, 80% found once. The sequenced material came from peripheral blood. V usage is TRBV3-1 (or the pseudogene TRBV3-2) and J usage is TRBJ2-1, with D possibly matching TRBD1 (7 bases). The origin of this receptor is a woman aged 45-65 years with acute or convalescent COVID-19. CDR3 nucleotides: TGTGCCAGCAGCCAAGGACAGGGACTCCACAATGAGCAGTTCTTC. Amino acid sequence: CASSQGQGLHNEQFF.